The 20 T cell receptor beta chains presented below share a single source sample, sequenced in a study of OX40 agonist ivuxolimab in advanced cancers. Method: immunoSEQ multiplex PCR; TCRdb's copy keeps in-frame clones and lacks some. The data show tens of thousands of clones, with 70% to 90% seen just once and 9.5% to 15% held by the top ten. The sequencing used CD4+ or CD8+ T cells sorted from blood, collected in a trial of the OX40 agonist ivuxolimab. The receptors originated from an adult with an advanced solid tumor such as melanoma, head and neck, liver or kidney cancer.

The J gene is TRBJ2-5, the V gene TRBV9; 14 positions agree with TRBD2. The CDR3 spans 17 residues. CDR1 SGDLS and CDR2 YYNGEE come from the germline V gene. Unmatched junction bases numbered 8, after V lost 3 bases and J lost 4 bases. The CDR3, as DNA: TGTGCCAGCAGCGCGCACCCGGGACTAGCGGGAGCAGAGACCCAGTACTTC. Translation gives CASSAHPGLAGAETQYF. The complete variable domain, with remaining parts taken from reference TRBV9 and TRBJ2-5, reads DSGVTQTPKHLITATGQRVTLRCSPRSGDLSVYWYQQSLDQGLQFLIQYYNGEERAKGNILERFSAQQFPDLHSELNLSSLELGDSALYFCASSAHPGLAGAETQYFGPGTRLLVL.

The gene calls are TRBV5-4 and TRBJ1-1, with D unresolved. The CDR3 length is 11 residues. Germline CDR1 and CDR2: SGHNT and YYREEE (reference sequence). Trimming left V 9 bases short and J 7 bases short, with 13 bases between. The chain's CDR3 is CATEDGLEAFF. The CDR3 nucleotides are TGTGCCACCGAGGACGGCCTTGAAGCTTTCTTT.

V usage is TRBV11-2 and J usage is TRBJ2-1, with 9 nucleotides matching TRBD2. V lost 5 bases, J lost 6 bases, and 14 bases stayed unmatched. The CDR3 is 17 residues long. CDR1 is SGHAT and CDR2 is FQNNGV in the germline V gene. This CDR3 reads CASSRRISGSSANEQFF. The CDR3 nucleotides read TGTGCCAGCAGCCGTCGAATTAGCGGGAGTTCCGCCAATGAGCAGTTCTTC.

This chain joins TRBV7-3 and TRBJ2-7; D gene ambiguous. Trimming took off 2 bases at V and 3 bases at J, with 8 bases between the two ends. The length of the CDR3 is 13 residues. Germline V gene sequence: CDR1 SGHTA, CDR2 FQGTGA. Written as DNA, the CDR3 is TGTGCCAGCAGCTTAGTATTGTACTACGAGCAGTACTTC. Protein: CASSLVLYYEQYF.

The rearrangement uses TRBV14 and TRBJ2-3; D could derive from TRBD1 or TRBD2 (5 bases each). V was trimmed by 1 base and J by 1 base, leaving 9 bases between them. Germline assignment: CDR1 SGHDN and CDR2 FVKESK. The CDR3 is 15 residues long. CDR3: CASSQVLGGTDTQYF. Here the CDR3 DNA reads TGTGCCAGCAGCCAAGTCCTGGGGGGCACAGATACGCAGTATTTT.

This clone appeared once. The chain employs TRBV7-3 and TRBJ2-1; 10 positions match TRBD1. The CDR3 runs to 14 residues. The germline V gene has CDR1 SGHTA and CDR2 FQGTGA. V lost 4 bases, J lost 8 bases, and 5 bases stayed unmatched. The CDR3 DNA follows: TGTGCCAGCAGCTCGACAGGGGGCTGGGATGAGCAGTTCTTC. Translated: CASSSTGGWDEQFF.

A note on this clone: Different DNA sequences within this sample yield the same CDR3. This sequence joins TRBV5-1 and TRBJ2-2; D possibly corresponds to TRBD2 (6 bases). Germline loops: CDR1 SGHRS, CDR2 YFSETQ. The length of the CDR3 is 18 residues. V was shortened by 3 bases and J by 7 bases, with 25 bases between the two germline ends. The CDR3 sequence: CASSSMGGVGGPNGELFF. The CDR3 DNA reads TGCGCCAGCAGCTCGATGGGGGGTGTCGGAGGGCCGAACGGGGAGCTGTTTTTT.

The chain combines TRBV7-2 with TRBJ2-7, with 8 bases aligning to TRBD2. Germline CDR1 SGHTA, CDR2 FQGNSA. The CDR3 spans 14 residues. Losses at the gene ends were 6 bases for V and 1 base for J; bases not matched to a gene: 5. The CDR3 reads CASRPRLASYEQYF. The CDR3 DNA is TGTGCCAGCAGGCCGCGACTAGCGTCCTACGAGCAGTACTTC. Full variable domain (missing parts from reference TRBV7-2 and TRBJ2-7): GAGVSQSPSNKVTEKGKDVELRCDPISGHTALYWYRQSLGQGLEFLIYFQGNSAPDKSGLPSDRFSAERTGGSVSTLTIQRTQQEDSAVYLCASRPRLASYEQYFGPGTRLTVT.

The DNA of the CDR3 is TGTGCCAGCAGCTTTGACGGGTTCGAGCAGTACTTC. Translating gives CASSFDGFEQYF. This chain joins TRBV13 and TRBJ2-7, with unresolved D. Germline loops: CDR1 PRHDT, CDR2 FYEKMQ (reference sequence). The CDR3 spans 12 residues. V was cut by 3 bases and J by 6 bases, with 9 bases left in between.

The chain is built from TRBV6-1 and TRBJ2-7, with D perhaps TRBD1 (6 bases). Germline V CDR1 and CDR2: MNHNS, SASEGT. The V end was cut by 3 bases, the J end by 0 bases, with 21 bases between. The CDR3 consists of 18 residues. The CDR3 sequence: CASSDRDTRIDASYEQYF. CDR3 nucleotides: TGTGCCAGCAGTGATCGGGACACAAGAATAGATGCCTCCTACGAGCAGTACTTC.

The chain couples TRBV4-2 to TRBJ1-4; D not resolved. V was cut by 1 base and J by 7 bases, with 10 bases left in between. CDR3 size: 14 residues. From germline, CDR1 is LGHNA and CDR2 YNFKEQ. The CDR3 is CASSQASAGEKLFF. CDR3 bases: TGTGCCAGCAGCCAAGCCTCGGCCGGTGAAAAACTGTTTTTT.

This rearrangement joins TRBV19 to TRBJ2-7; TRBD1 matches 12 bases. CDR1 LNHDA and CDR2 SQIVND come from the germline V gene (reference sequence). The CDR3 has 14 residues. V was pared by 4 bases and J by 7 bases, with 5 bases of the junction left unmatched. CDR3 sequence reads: CASSTRDRGLEQYF. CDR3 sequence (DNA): TGTGCCAGTAGTACCCGGGACAGGGGGCTTGAGCAGTACTTC.

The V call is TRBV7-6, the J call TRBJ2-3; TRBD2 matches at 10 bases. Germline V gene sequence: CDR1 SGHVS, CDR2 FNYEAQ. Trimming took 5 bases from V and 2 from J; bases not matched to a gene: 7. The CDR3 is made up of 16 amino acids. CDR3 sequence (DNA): TGTGCCAGCAGCGAGACTAGCGGGCCATACACAGATACGCAGTATTTT. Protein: CASSETSGPYTDTQYF. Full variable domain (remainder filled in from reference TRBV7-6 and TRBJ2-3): GAGVSQSPRYKVTKRGQDVALRCDPISGHVSLYWYRQALGQGPEFLTYFNYEAQQDKSGLPNDRFSAERPEGSISTLTIQRTEQRDSAMYRCASSETSGPYTDTQYFGPGTRLTVL.

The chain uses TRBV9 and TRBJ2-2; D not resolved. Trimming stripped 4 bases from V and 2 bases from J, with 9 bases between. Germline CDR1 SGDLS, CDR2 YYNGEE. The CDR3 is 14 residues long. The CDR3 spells CASSLVPNTGELFF. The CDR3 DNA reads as TGTGCCAGCAGCCTAGTCCCTAACACCGGGGAGCTGTTTTTT.

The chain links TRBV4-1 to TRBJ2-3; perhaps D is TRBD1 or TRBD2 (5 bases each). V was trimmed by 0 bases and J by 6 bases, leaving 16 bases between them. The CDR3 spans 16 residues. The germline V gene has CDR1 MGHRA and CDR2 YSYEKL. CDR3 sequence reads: CASSQDEGPSWDTQYF. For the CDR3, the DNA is TGCGCCAGCAGCCAAGATGAGGGACCATCCTGGGATACGCAGTATTTT.

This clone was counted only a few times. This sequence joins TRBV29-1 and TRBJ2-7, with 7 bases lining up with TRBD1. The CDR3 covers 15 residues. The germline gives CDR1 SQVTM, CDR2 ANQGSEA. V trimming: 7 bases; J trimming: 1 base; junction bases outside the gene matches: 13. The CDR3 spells CSASPGQSPSYEQYF. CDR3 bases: TGCAGCGCGTCTCCGGGACAGAGCCCTTCCTACGAGCAGTACTTC.

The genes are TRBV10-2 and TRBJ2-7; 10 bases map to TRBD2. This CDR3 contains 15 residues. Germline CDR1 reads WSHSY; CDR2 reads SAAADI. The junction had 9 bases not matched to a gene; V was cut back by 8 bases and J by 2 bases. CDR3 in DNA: TGCGCCAGCCATGCCACAAGCGGGGGGGCCTACGAGCAGTACTTC. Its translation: CASHATSGGAYEQYF.

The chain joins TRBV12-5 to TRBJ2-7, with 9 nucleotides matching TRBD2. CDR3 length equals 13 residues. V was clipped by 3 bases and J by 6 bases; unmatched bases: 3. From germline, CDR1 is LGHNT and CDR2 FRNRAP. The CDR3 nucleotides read TGTGCTAGTGGTTTAGGGACTAGCCCCGAGCAGTACTTC. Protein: CASGLGTSPEQYF.

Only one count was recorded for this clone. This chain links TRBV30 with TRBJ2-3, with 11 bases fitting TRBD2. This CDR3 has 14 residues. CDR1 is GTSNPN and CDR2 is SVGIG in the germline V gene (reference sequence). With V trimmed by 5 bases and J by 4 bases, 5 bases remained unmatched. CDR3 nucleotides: TGTGCCTGGTACACTAGCGGGAGCCCAGATACGCAGTATTTT. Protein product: CAWYTSGSPDTQYF.

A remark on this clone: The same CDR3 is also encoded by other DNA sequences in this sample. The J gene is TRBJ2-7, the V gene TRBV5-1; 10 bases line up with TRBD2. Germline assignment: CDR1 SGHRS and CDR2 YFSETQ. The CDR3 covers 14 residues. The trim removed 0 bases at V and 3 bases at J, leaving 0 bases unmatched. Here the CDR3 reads CASSLASGSYEQYF. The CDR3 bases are TGCGCCAGCAGCTTGGCTAGCGGGAGCTACGAGCAGTACTTC.